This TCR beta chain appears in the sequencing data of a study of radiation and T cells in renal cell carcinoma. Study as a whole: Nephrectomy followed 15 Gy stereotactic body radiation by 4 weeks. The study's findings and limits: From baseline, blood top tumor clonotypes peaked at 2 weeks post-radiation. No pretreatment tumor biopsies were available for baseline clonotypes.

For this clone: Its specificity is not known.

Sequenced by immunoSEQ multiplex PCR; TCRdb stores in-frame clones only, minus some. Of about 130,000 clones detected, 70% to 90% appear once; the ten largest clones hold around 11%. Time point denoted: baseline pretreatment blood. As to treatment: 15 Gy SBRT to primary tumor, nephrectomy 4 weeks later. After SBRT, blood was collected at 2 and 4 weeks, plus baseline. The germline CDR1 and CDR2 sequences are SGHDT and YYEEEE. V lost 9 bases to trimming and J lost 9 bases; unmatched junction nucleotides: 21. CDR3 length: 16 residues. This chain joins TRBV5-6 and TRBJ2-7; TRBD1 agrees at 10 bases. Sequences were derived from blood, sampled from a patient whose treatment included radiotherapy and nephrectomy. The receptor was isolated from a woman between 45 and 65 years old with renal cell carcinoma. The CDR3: CANEEGGTGVAYGQYF. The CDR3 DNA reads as TGTGCCAACGAGGAAGGAGGGACAGGGGTCGCCTATGGGCAGTACTTC.